The source of this TCR beta chain is a study of blood T cell repertoires in COVID-19. The length of the CDR3 is 12 residues. Losses at the gene ends were 6 bases for V and 13 bases for J; bases not matched to a gene: 9. As originally analysed: Quantification of nucleated cells was approximated via reference gene primer amplification. Method: immunoSEQ multiplex PCR; TCRdb's copy keeps in-frame clones and lacks some. That table supplies the V and J calls and clone size; D and trimming were determined from the DNA. The sample records some 65,000 clones, less than 95% being singletons. The TCR was taken from a man aged 45-65 years with COVID-19, enrolled during active disease. This sequence joins TRBV12-3 or TRBV12-4 and TRBJ2-1, with 7 bases matching TRBD2. Input material: peripheral blood. CDR3 sequence (DNA): TGTGCCAGCAGCCCCATTGGGGAGGGCCAGTTCTTC. Translation gives CASSPIGEGQFF.